The entry that follows covers one TCR beta chain sequence. Method: immunoSEQ multiplex PCR; TCRdb's copy keeps in-frame clones and lacks some. The table lists 100,000 or so clones, 82% of them singletons. This entry belongs to a study of blood T cell repertoires in COVID-19. Study as a whole: From the United States, Italy and Spain came samples of acute and convalescent COVID-19. T cells, B-cell-depleted T cells, or PBMCs supplied cDNA or gDNA.

This CDR3 region has 13 residues. The V gene end was trimmed by 4 bases and the J gene end by 16 bases; junction bases not matched to a gene: 11. Germline CDR1 reads SGHAT; CDR2 reads FQNNGV. The sequence was obtained from a man aged 65 to 85 with active or convalescent COVID-19. The chain is built from TRBV11-2 and TRBJ2-1; TRBD2 matches at 9 bases. Specimen: peripheral blood. DNA of the CDR3: TGTGCCAGCAGCTCCACAAATAGCGGGGGTGACTTCTTC. Amino acid sequence: CASSSTNSGGDFF.